Sequencing of this TCR beta chain was carried out in a study of cytomegalovirus exposure and HLA in healthy donors. Use of 60 Vbeta and 13 Jbeta primers characterized the PCR. Produced via immunoSEQ multiplex PCR; TCRdb's table is partial and in-frame only. This table has around 190,000 clones, 75% to 90% appearing once. On this clone: Its antigen is not known.

Findings and limits, study-wide: Clonal expansion, a later analysis showed, was greater in HLA-associated TCR beta chains than in equally common others. Some TCR beta chains (more than 150 of them) were listed as cytomegalovirus-associated. A later analysis linked a missense DCLRE1C variant to TCR beta V- and J-gene trimming.

Unmatched junction bases numbered 5, after V lost 5 bases and J lost 2 bases. CDR1 and CDR2 (germline): LNHDA, SQIVND (reference sequence). CDR3 length: 15 amino acids. The chain couples TRBV19 to TRBJ2-1; 8 nucleotides align to TRBD1. The sequenced material came from PBMCs. The receptor was isolated from a woman younger than 45 in good health and CMV-seronegative. The CDR3: CASSLGTGAYNEQFF. In DNA form, the CDR3 reads TGTGCCAGTAGTCTAGGGACAGGAGCCTACAATGAGCAGTTCTTC.